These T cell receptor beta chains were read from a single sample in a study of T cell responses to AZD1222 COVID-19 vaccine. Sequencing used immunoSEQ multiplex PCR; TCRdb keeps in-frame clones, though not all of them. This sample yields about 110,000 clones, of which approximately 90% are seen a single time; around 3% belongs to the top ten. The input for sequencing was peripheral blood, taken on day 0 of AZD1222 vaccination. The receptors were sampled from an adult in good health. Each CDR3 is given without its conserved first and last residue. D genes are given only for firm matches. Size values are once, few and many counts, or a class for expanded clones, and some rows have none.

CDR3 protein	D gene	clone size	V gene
ASRRQGTLQETQY	TRBD1	once	TRBV5-4
ATYDRGVESPLH	TRBD1	.	TRBV7-2
ASSPAGLKNIQY	.	.	TRBV7-3
ASTLNPSTGVY	TRBD1	.	TRBV13
AWSPGPLKRMGYT	.	.	TRBV30
ASSQEWRAYEQY	.	.	TRBV4-1
ASLNRDRSGNTIY	TRBD1	.	TRBV19
ATEDWGDGANVLT	.	.	TRBV15
TTTAPGDTQY	.	.	TRBV29-1
ASSQASGIRQY	TRBD2	.	TRBV3-1/TRBV3-2
ASSPGRQGSSYNSPLH	TRBD1	.	TRBV5-1
ASSSSDRDRGADTQY	TRBD1	once	TRBV6-8
ASSQGGGESY	.	.	TRBV3-1/TRBV3-2
ASGLAAGGRFADTQY	TRBD2	.	TRBV12-5
ASSPQEANYGYT	.	once	TRBV18
SVASVFFGTGSNTGELF	TRBD1	once	TRBV29-1
ASAWDRDYGYT	TRBD1	.	TRBV27
ASSFRQGARGYT	TRBD1	.	TRBV28
ALPPGGNGYT	.	once	TRBV6-4
AISESLSANTGELF	.	.	TRBV10-3
ASSPGRVNTEAF	.	once	TRBV7-3
ASKLGDSTDTQY	.	.	TRBV2
ASNTDVYGYT	.	.	TRBV6-6
ASSESGTGDYEQY	TRBD1	.	TRBV25-1
ASSFSQGTYEQY	TRBD1	.	TRBV28
ASSGTSGGNEQF	TRBD2	.	TRBV27
ASSWREVSSGNTIY	.	.	TRBV19
ATSVGQAGQPQH	.	.	TRBV24-1
ASSYSKGSNQPQH	.	.	TRBV6-2/TRBV6-3
ASSPPVVSAPIRTQY	.	.	TRBV28
ASSLGSVYTEAF	.	.	TRBV11-2
ASSPSLPPHNYGYT	.	.	TRBV28
ASSSDGGLNTEAF	.	.	TRBV28
ASSPTRGVNTEAF	.	.	TRBV18
ASSSQMNTEAF	.	.	TRBV7-2
ASSYDNRQGHGYT	.	.	TRBV6-2/TRBV6-3
ASSPRGLAGGLSYNEQF	TRBD2	.	TRBV18